This is a list of T cell receptor beta chains from one sample in a study of cytotoxic CD8 clonotypes in ibrutinib-treated CLL. Measured with immunoSEQ multiplex PCR; TCRdb has only the in-frame clones, and not every one. This repertoire shows 150,000 to 200,000 clones, about 72% found once; its top ten account for roughly an eighth. The sequenced sample was PBMCs, obtained after 24 months of ibrutinib treatment. The source is a human donor with chronic lymphocytic leukemia. The CDR3 runs from the conserved cysteine through the conserved F or W. Each record gives: D gene, J gene, clone size, V gene, CDR3 DNA, CDR3 protein. D genes are given only for firm matches. Only some rows state a clone size, as once, few, many or a class for expanded clones.

d_gene: NA
j_gene: TRBJ2-2
abundance: NA
v_gene: TRBV15
CDR3nt: TGTGCCACCAGCAGAGCCGGGGGGGAGCTGTTTTTT
CDR3aa: CATSRAGGELFF

d_gene: NA
j_gene: TRBJ2-7
abundance: NA
v_gene: TRBV19
CDR3nt: TGTGCCAGTAGTATCGGGGTAGGGTCCTACGAGCAGTACTTC
CDR3aa: CASSIGVGSYEQYF

d_gene: TRBD2
j_gene: TRBJ2-3
abundance: NA
v_gene: TRBV11-2
CDR3nt: TGTGCCAGCAGCTTAGTATTGGCGGGGGGGGTGGATACGCAGTATTTT
CDR3aa: CASSLVLAGGVDTQYF

d_gene: TRBD2
j_gene: TRBJ2-1
abundance: once
v_gene: TRBV4-2
CDR3nt: TGTGCCAGCAGACCTAGGGACTATTACTACAATGAGCAGTTCTTC
CDR3aa: CASRPRDYYYNEQFF

d_gene: NA
j_gene: TRBJ1-5
abundance: NA
v_gene: TRBV19
CDR3nt: TGTGCCAGTAGTATAGGTTCAGGGTCGTGTGATTTT
CDR3aa: CASSIGSGSCDF

d_gene: NA
j_gene: TRBJ1-1
abundance: NA
v_gene: TRBV29-1
CDR3nt: TGCAGCGTTGAAAGTGGGGTTGTGGGCACTGAAGCTTTCTTT
CDR3aa: CSVESGVVGTEAFF

d_gene: NA
j_gene: TRBJ1-2
abundance: NA
v_gene: TRBV19
CDR3nt: TGTGCCAGTAGTCCCCCTTGGGGGTCGAGCTATGGCTACACCTTC
CDR3aa: CASSPPWGSSYGYTF

d_gene: NA
j_gene: TRBJ2-7
abundance: once
v_gene: TRBV6-5
CDR3nt: TGTGCCAGTGCCCGGTCACAGCAGACCTACGAGCAGTACTTC
CDR3aa: CASARSQQTYEQYF

d_gene: NA
j_gene: TRBJ2-3
abundance: NA
v_gene: TRBV4-3
CDR3nt: TGCGCCAGCAGCCAAAGAGCAGGGTGGGGCACAGATACGCAGTATTTT
CDR3aa: CASSQRAGWGTDTQYF

d_gene: NA
j_gene: TRBJ2-1
abundance: NA
v_gene: TRBV11-2
CDR3nt: TGTGCCAGCAGCACGGACGGACCTTTTAGTAATGAGCAGTTCTTC
CDR3aa: CASSTDGPFSNEQFF

d_gene: NA
j_gene: TRBJ2-2
abundance: NA
v_gene: TRBV11-3
CDR3nt: TGTGCCAGCAGCTTAGGGACTCCACACACCGGGGAGCTGTTTTTT
CDR3aa: CASSLGTPHTGELFF

d_gene: NA
j_gene: TRBJ2-1
abundance: NA
v_gene: TRBV7-2
CDR3nt: TGTGCCAGCAGCTTAATGGCGGGTTCGCAGTTCTTC
CDR3aa: CASSLMAGSQFF

d_gene: NA
j_gene: TRBJ1-1
abundance: NA
v_gene: TRBV28
CDR3nt: TGTGCCAGCACCTCAGACCGGGAGGCTTTCTTT
CDR3aa: CASTSDREAFF

d_gene: NA
j_gene: TRBJ1-4
abundance: NA
v_gene: TRBV30
CDR3nt: TGTGCCTGGAGCCCCCGGAGGGGCGAGAGTGAAAAACTGTTTTTT
CDR3aa: CAWSPRRGESEKLFF

d_gene: NA
j_gene: TRBJ1-1
abundance: NA
v_gene: TRBV30
CDR3nt: TGTGCCTGGAGTGTATCCGTAAACACAGGGAGGACTTTCTTT
CDR3aa: CAWSVSVNTGRTFF

d_gene: NA
j_gene: TRBJ1-6
abundance: NA
v_gene: TRBV25-1
CDR3nt: TGTGCCAGCAGCTTTGCGAGCTCCTATAATTCACCCCTCCACTTT
CDR3aa: CASSFASSYNSPLHF

d_gene: NA
j_gene: TRBJ2-7
abundance: NA
v_gene: TRBV11-2
CDR3nt: TGTGCCAGCAGCTTAGTTTTGCGTGTCGCTTCATACGAGCAGTACTTC
CDR3aa: CASSLVLRVASYEQYF

d_gene: TRBD2
j_gene: TRBJ2-7
abundance: NA
v_gene: TRBV5-1
CDR3nt: TGCGCCAGCAGGACTAGCGCTACCTACGAGCAGTACTTC
CDR3aa: CASRTSATYEQYF

d_gene: NA
j_gene: TRBJ1-3
abundance: once
v_gene: TRBV29-1
CDR3nt: TGCAGCGTGGCCGGGACTTTTGGAAACACCATATATTTT
CDR3aa: CSVAGTFGNTIYF

d_gene: TRBD1
j_gene: TRBJ2-1
abundance: NA
v_gene: TRBV2
CDR3nt: TGTGCCAGCAGTGAAAAGGACAGGGTTTTGGACAATGAGCAGTTCTTC
CDR3aa: CASSEKDRVLDNEQFF

d_gene: TRBD2
j_gene: TRBJ2-1
abundance: NA
v_gene: TRBV11-1
CDR3nt: TGTGCCAGCAGCTTAGCGCTAGCGGGAGGCAGACTCAATGAGCAGTTCTTC
CDR3aa: CASSLALAGGRLNEQFF

d_gene: TRBD2
j_gene: TRBJ2-7
abundance: NA
v_gene: TRBV4-1
CDR3nt: TGCGCCAGCAGCCAAGATATGGGAGGGAGTAACTACGAGCAGTACTTC
CDR3aa: CASSQDMGGSNYEQYF

d_gene: NA
j_gene: TRBJ2-3
abundance: NA
v_gene: TRBV28
CDR3nt: TGTGCCTCTAGGAGGGGATCCACAGATACGCAGTATTTT
CDR3aa: CASRRGSTDTQYF